Listed here are 8 T cell receptor beta chains from one sample, sequenced in a study of cytomegalovirus exposure and HLA in healthy donors. Vbeta (60) and Jbeta (13) primers were used in the PCR. Only in-frame clones appear in the TCRdb table, and some are missing; sequencing was by immunoSEQ multiplex PCR. Of about 150,000 clones in the sample, over 70% were seen once. Material for sequencing was PBMCs. These receptors were obtained from a man in his thirties or forties in good health and CMV-seronegative.

This chain uses TRBV11-1 with TRBJ2-5, with TRBD1 identical over 9 bases. The CDR3 covers 15 residues. The trim removed 5 bases at V and 5 bases at J, leaving 9 bases unmatched. Germline loops: CDR1 SGHAT, CDR2 FQDESV (reference sequence). The CDR3 loop reads CASSQGTGIVETQYF. In DNA, the CDR3 is TGTGCCAGCAGCCAAGGGACAGGGATTGTGGAGACCCAGTACTTC.

V gene TRBV6-5 combines with J gene TRBJ1-4; 11 positions match TRBD1. V lost 7 bases and J lost 6; bases outside the gene matches: 4. The germline V gene encodes CDR1 MNHEY and CDR2 SVGAGI. CDR3 size: 14 residues. The CDR3 here is CASMDRGRDEKLFF. The DNA of the CDR3 is TGTGCCAGCATGGACAGGGGGCGGGATGAAAAACTGTTTTTT.

J is TRBJ1-2 and V is TRBV28; D perhaps matches TRBD1 (6 bases). CDR3 length: 14 amino acids. The germline V and J ends were trimmed by 7 bases and 8 bases, with 20 bases remaining between them. CDR1 and CDR2 from the germline V gene are MDHEN and SYDVKM. The CDR3 sequence: CASTRQELTGGYTF. The CDR3 coding sequence is TGTGCCAGCACCCGTCAGGAGCTTACAGGGGGCTACACCTTC.

The rearrangement uses TRBV6-5 and TRBJ2-7, with TRBD1 matching 7 bases. Trimming removed 3 bases from V and 0 bases from J; junction bases left unmatched: 8. CDR1 and CDR2 from the germline V gene are MNHEY and SVGAGI. The CDR3 extends over 16 amino acids. The CDR3 bases are TGTGCCAGCAGTTATTCCTTGACAGGGAGCTCCTACGAGCAGTACTTC. Translating it yields CASSYSLTGSSYEQYF.

The chain couples TRBV10-1 to TRBJ2-4; TRBD1 matches at 7 bases. CDR3 length equals 15 residues. V gave up 5 bases and J gave up 1 base; unmatched junction bases: 5. The germline V gene encodes CDR1 WNHNN and CDR2 SYGVQD (reference sequence). CDR3 protein: CASSPQGSAKNIQYF. The CDR3 DNA follows: TGCGCCAGCAGTCCACAGGGGAGTGCCAAAAACATTCAGTACTTC.

This rearrangement joins TRBV29-1 to TRBJ2-7, with TRBD2 as a possible D gene (6 bases). Germline-derived CDR1 and CDR2 are SQVTM and ANQGSEA. V was trimmed by 6 bases and J by 5 bases, leaving 17 bases between them. The CDR3 covers 13 residues. The chain's CDR3 is CSVSPSGGDEQYF. For the CDR3, the DNA is TGCAGCGTCTCCCCCTCCGGCGGGGACGAGCAGTACTTC.

The chain is built from TRBV11-3 and TRBJ2-1; 14 bases are a match to TRBD2. The CDR3 covers 14 residues. V lost 6 bases and J lost 8; bases outside the gene matches: 3. Germline assignment: CDR1 SGHNT and CDR2 YENEEA. CDR3 nucleotide sequence: TGTGCCAGCAGTTTGGGACTAGCGGGAGATGAGCAGTTCTTC. Protein product: CASSLGLAGDEQFF.

The gene calls are TRBV28 and TRBJ1-5; perhaps TRBD1 as D (6 bases). The CDR3 spans 14 residues. Per germline, CDR1 MDHEN and CDR2 SYDVKM. Trimming removed 2 bases from V and 9 bases from J, with 14 bases in between. The CDR3 sequence is CASSLDRSFAPQHF. Here the CDR3 DNA reads TGTGCCAGCAGTTTAGACAGGTCATTTGCGCCCCAGCATTTT. Together with reference TRBV28 and TRBJ1-5, the CDR3 gives the full variable domain: DVKVTQSSRYLVKRTGEKVFLECVQDMDHENMFWYRQDPGLGLRLIYFSYDVKMKEKGDIPEGYSVSREKKERFSLILESASTNQTSMYLCASSLDRSFAPQHFGDGTRLSIL.